Below are 20 T cell receptor beta chains sequenced from a single sample in a study of early T cells in non-severe SARS-CoV-2 infection (dated by TCRdb to the early 2020s). The library relied on 5' RACE. This sample was sequenced with a NextSeq 500. TCRdb reran the public reads through fastp at Q25 and MiXCR, keeping productive beta chains. Rows merge per CDR3 protein into single entries with the most common DNA and genes. Within this sample are 50,000 to 60,000 distinct CDR3 sequences, with around 12% of them counted one time only. The ten biggest clones cover more than 1.1% of the sample. The sequenced sample was whole blood. These TCRs come from an adult who was a healthcare worker with PCR-confirmed SARS-CoV-2 infection or an uninfected control (not recorded which).

This clonotype was detected only a few times. This chain links TRBV6-5 with TRBJ2-7; perhaps D is TRBD1 or TRBD2 (6 bases each). Germline CDR1 is MNHEY and CDR2 is SVGAGI. V was trimmed by 0 bases and J by 2 bases, leaving 14 bases between them. The CDR3 spans 16 residues. The CDR3: CASSYSTRGGPYEQYF. CDR3 DNA: TGTGCCAGCAGTTACTCGACTAGAGGGGGACCCTACGAGCAGTACTTC.

This clonotype has just a few counts. The chain links TRBV10-2 to TRBJ2-4; possibly TRBD2 for D (6 bases). The length of the CDR3 is 14 residues. Looked up from germline, CDR1 is WSHSY and CDR2 is SAAADI. Trimming cost V 0 bases and J 8 bases, with 11 bases left between them. The CDR3 spells CASSESPTGDIQYF. CDR3 bases: TGCGCCAGCAGTGAGTCGCCCACGGGGGACATTCAGTACTTC.

Written as DNA, the CDR3 is TGTGCCAGCAGCTTAGCTGGGACAGGCAGTCAAAAACTGTTTTTT. This gives the protein CASSLAGTGSQKLFF. The chain uses TRBV7-2 and TRBJ1-4, with 8 nucleotides matching TRBD1. J was trimmed by 9 bases and V by 0 bases; bases with no gene match: 6. The CDR3 is made up of 15 amino acids. Per the germline V gene, CDR1 is SGHTA and CDR2 is FQGNSA.

This clonotype was seen a handful of times. This chain joins TRBV20-1 and TRBJ2-1, with TRBD2 matching 9 bases. Germline-derived CDR1 and CDR2 are DFQATT and SNEGSKA (reference sequence). The CDR3 length is 13 residues. After removal of 7 bases from V and 8 bases from J, the junction contained 9 bases not matched to a gene. The CDR3 region has the DNA TGCAGTGTTGCGGGGGGGCCGGGTGATGAGCAGTTCTTC. Its translation: CSVAGGPGDEQFF.

The genes are TRBV29-1 and TRBJ1-5; no definite D call. Germline values: CDR1 SQVTM, CDR2 ANQGSEA. With 4 bases removed from V and 4 bases from J, the gap between germline ends came to 8 bases. The CDR3 is 12 residues long. The CDR3 DNA sequence: TGCAGCGTTGCCGACACAAATCAGCCCCAGCATTTT. It translates to CSVADTNQPQHF.

This clonotype occurred many times. The chain is built from TRBV24-1 and TRBJ2-3; perhaps TRBD1 as D (6 bases). Between the trimmed V and J ends, which lost 4 bases and 0 bases, there was a span of 13 bases. This CDR3 is 16 amino acids long. Germline CDR1 KGHDR, CDR2 SFDVKD. The CDR3 loop reads CATSDPRTESTDTQYF. CDR3 in DNA: TGTGCCACCAGTGACCCCAGGACAGAGAGCACAGATACGCAGTATTTT.

This clonotype was seen at least ten times. The V and J genes are TRBV10-3 and TRBJ1-5; unclear D gene. In germline, CDR1 is ENHRY, CDR2 SYGVKD. The CDR3 sequence is 13 residues long. Trimming left V 4 bases short and J 3 bases short, with 7 bases between. CDR3 DNA: TGTGCCATCAGTGGGACCGACAATCAGCCCCAGCATTTT. It codes for CAISGTDNQPQHF.

The rearrangement uses TRBV7-6 and TRBJ2-3; 10 bases align to TRBD1. The germline gives CDR1 SGHVS, CDR2 FNYEAQ. This CDR3 has 17 residues. V shed 3 bases, J shed 4 bases, and the junction held 10 bases outside the gene matches. CDR3 sequence reads: CASSFLGDRGSADTQYF. DNA for the CDR3: TGTGCCAGCAGCTTCCTGGGGGACAGGGGTAGCGCAGATACGCAGTATTTT.

This clonotype was seen ten or more times. J is TRBJ2-7 and V is TRBV7-2, with 10 bases that match TRBD1. The CDR3 length is 16 residues. Losses at the gene ends were 5 bases for V and 6 bases for J; bases not matched to a gene: 13. CDR1 is SGHTA, CDR2 FQGNSA, per germline. CDR3 protein: CASSEIPGQGIGEQYF. CDR3 nucleotides: TGTGCCAGCAGCGAGATCCCGGGACAGGGGATCGGCGAGCAGTACTTC. Full variable domain (rest looked up from reference TRBV7-2 and TRBJ2-7): GAGVSQSPSNKVTEKGKDVELRCDPISGHTALYWYRQSLGQGLEFLIYFQGNSAPDKSGLPSDRFSAERTGGSVSTLTIQRTQQEDSAVYLCASSEIPGQGIGEQYFGPGTRLTVT.

The chain recombines TRBV21-1 with TRBJ2-7; the D call of TRBD1 is as the table states it, not checked on the DNA. TRBV21-1 is assigned pseudogene status. CDR3 length equals 17 residues. CDR3 nucleotides: TGTGCCAGCAGCCTGCGGACAGGCCCGGGGATCTACTACGAGCAGTACTTC. Amino acid sequence: CASSLRTGPGIYYEQYF.

The chain combines TRBV7-9 with TRBJ2-5; TRBD2 matches at 8 bases. CDR1 and CDR2 from the germline V gene are SEHNR and FQNEAQ (reference sequence). The CDR3 has 15 amino acids. V lost 5 bases and J lost 3; bases outside the gene matches: 8. DNA for the CDR3: TGTGCCAGCAGCCGCCCTCGAGCGGGGGAAGAGACCCAGTACTTC. It specifies CASSRPRAGEETQYF.

This chain links TRBV5-1 with TRBJ2-1, with 8 nucleotides matching TRBD2. CDR1 SGHRS and CDR2 YFSETQ come from the germline V gene. This CDR3 region has 12 residues. V dropped 4 bases and J dropped 10; count of bases not matched to a gene: 4. The CDR3 coding sequence is TGCGCCAGCAGCCTCTTAGCGGGGGAGCAGTTCTTC. Its translation: CASSLLAGEQFF.

The rearrangement uses TRBV3-1 and TRBJ2-5, with D tentatively TRBD1 or TRBD2 (5 bases each). Between the trimmed V and J ends, which lost 1 base and 1 base, there was a span of 7 bases. There are 14 residues in the CDR3. Looked up from germline, CDR1 is LGHDT and CDR2 is YNNKEL (reference sequence). The CDR3 sequence is CASSQAGPQETQYF. CDR3 bases: TGTGCCAGCAGCCAAGCGGGGCCCCAAGAGACCCAGTACTTC.

Only a few counts were recorded for this clonotype. V usage is TRBV14 and J usage is TRBJ2-3, with TRBD1 as a possible D gene (6 bases). The CDR3 loop spans 15 amino acids. Germline V gene lookup returns CDR1 SGHDN and CDR2 FVKESK. The V and J ends lost 0 bases and 0 bases respectively, with 7 bases between them. The CDR3 here is CASSQEGQSTDTQYF. Here the CDR3 DNA reads TGTGCCAGCAGCCAAGAAGGACAGAGCACAGATACGCAGTATTTT. The complete variable domain, with remaining parts taken from reference TRBV14 and TRBJ2-3, reads EAGVTQFPSHSVIEKGQTVTLRCDPISGHDNLYWYRRVMGKEIKFLLHFVKESKQDESGMPNNRFLAERTGGTYSTLKVQPAELEDSGVYFCASSQEGQSTDTQYFGPGTRLTVL.

This clonotype was counted many times. DNA of the CDR3: TGTGCCAGCAGCCCCGAGGGGGAGACCCAGTACTTC. Protein product: CASSPEGETQYF. The chain has TRBV9 and TRBJ2-5; either TRBD1 or TRBD2 may supply D (5 bases each). V lost 4 bases to trimming and J lost 5 bases, with 9 bases between them. Looked up from germline, CDR1 is SGDLS and CDR2 is YYNGEE. This CDR3 is built from 12 residues.

The DNA of the CDR3 is TGCAGTGCTAGAGATTGGAGGACATCCTATAATTCACCCCTCCACTTT. Its protein product is CSARDWRTSYNSPLHF. The J gene is TRBJ1-6, the V gene TRBV20-1; the D gene is possibly TRBD1 (5 bases). Germline values: CDR1 DFQATT, CDR2 SNEGSKA (reference sequence). Between the trimmed V and J ends, which lost 0 bases and 1 base, there was a span of 10 bases. This CDR3 region has 16 residues.

This clonotype appeared many times. The chain is built from TRBV5-1 and TRBJ2-3; D possibly corresponds to TRBD1 (5 bases). The ends were cut back, 3 bases at V and 4 bases at J, with 12 bases in the middle. Germline V gene data show CDR1 as SGHRS and CDR2 as YFSETQ. This CDR3 has 14 residues. This chain's CDR3 is CASSYDSRPDTQYF. The DNA of the CDR3 is TGCGCCAGCAGCTACGACAGCCGACCAGATACGCAGTATTTT.

This sequence joins TRBV29-1 and TRBJ2-5; a possible D gene is TRBD1 (5 bases). CDR1 is SQVTM, CDR2 ANQGSEA, per germline. The CDR3 runs to 12 residues. Between the trimmed V and J ends, which lost 4 bases and 10 bases, there was a span of 16 bases. Written as DNA, the CDR3 is TGCAGCGTTGGTGGGGCTCAAGTGGACCAGTACTTC. Residues: CSVGGAQVDQYF.

The genes are TRBV11-2 and TRBJ2-7; D remains ambiguous. CDR3 length equals 12 residues. The germline CDR1 and CDR2 sequences are SGHAT and FQNNGV. With 5 bases removed from V and 6 bases from J, the gap between germline ends came to 11 bases. CDR3 region: CASSPLPSEQYF. As DNA, the CDR3 is TGTGCCAGCAGCCCCCTCCCGTCCGAGCAGTACTTC.

The chain carries TRBV10-2 and TRBJ2-7; 12 nucleotides match TRBD1. V lost 3 bases and J lost 3; bases outside the gene matches: 3. The CDR3 sequence is 15 residues long. CDR1 is WSHSY and CDR2 is SAAADI in the germline V gene. The DNA for the CDR3 is TGCGCCAGCAGTGATAGGGACAGGGGGCACTACGAGCAGTACTTC. Its translation: CASSDRDRGHYEQYF.